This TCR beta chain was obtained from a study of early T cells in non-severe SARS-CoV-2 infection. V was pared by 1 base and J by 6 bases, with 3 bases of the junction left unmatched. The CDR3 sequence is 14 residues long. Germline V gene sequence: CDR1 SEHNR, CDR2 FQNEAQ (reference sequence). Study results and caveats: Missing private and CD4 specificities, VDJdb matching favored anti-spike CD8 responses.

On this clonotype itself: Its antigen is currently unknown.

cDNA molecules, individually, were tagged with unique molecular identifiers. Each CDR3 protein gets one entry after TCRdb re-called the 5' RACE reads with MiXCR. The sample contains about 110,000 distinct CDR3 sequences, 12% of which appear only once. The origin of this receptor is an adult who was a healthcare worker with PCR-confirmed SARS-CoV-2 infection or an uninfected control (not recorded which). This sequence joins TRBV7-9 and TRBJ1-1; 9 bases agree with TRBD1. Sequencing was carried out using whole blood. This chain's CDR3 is CASSLVNRGPEAFF. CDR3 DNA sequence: TGTGCCAGCAGCTTAGTTAACAGGGGGCCTGAAGCTTTCTTT.